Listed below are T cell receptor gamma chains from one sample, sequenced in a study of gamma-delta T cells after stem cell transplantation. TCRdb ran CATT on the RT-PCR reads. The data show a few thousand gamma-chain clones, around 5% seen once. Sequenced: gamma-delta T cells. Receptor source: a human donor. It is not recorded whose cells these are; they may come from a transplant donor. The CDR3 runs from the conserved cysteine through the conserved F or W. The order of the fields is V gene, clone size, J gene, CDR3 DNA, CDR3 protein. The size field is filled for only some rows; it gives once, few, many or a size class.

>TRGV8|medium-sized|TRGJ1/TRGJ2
TGTGCCACCGGTAATTATAAGAAACTCTTT
CATGNYKKLF
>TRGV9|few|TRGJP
TGTGCCTTGTGGGAGGCCATGCAAGAGTTGGGCAAAAAAATCAAGGTATTT
CALWEAMQELGKKIKVF
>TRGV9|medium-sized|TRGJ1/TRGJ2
TGTGCCTTGTGGGAGTCAGGGTATTATAAGAAACTCTTT
CALWESGYYKKLF
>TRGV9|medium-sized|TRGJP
TGTGCCTTGTGGGAGGGAGGGGAGTTGGGCAAAAAAATCAAGGTATTT
CALWEGGELGKKIKVF
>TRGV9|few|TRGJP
TGTGCCTTGTGGGAGGTAGGGTTGGGCAAAAAAATCAAGGTATTT
CALWEVGLGKKIKVF
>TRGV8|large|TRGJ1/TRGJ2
TGTGCCACCTTGGAGCTGGATCTCTTT
CATLELDLF
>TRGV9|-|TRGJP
TGTGCCTTGTGGGAAGTCGCGGCTTCCGAAGAGTTGGGCAAAAAAATCAAGGTATTT
CALWEVAASEELGKKIKVF
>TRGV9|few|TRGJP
TGTGCCTTGTGGGGTATCATTCAAGAGTTGGGCAAAAAAATCAAGGTATTT
CALWGIIQELGKKIKVF
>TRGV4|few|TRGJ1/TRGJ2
TGTGCCACCTTGCCCCACTCGAATTATTATAAGAAACTCTTT
CATLPHSNYYKKLF
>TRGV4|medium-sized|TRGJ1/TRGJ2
TGTGCCACCTACCGGAATTATTATAAGAAACTCTTT
CATYRNYYKKLF
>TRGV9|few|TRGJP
TGTGCCTTGTGGGAGGTGCTCGTACTTGAGTTGGGCAAAAAAATCAAGGTATTT
CALWEVLVLELGKKIKVF
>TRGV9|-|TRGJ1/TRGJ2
TGTGCCTTGTGGGAGGCGCGTTATTATAAGAAACTCTTT
CALWEARYYKKLF
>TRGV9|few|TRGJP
TGTGCCTTGTGGGAGGTGCGCCCATCCCAAGAGTTGGGCAAAAAAATCAAGGTATTT
CALWEVRPSQELGKKIKVF
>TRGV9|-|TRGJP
TGTGCCTTGTGGGAGGTTCGGGTTGAGTTGGGCAAAAAAATCAAGGTATTT
CALWEVRVELGKKIKVF
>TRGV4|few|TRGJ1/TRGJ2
TGTGCCACCTGGGATCCCATGGATTATTATAAGAAACTCTTT
CATWDPMDYYKKLF
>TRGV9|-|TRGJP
TGTGCCTTGTGGGGGCTGCAAGAGTTGGGCAAAAAAATCAAGGTATTT
CALWGLQELGKKIKVF
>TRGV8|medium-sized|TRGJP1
TGTGCCACCAACTGGTTCAAGATATTT
CATNWFKIF
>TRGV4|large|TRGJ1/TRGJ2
TGTGCCACCTGGGATGGGCCCTATTATAAGAAACTCTTT
CATWDGPYYKKLF
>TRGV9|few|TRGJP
TGTGCCTTGTGGGAGGCGCCGCAAGAGTTGGGCAAAAAAATCAAGGTATTT
CALWEAPQELGKKIKVF
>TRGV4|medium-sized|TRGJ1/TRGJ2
TGTGCCACCTGGGAATATTATAAGAAACTCTTT
CATWEYYKKLF
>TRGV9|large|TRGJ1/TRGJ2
TGTGCCTTGTGGGAGGTGCAGGGGAATTATTATAAGAAACTCTTT
CALWEVQGNYYKKLF
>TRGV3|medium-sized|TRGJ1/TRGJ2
TGTGCCACCGGCTGCTATTATAAGAAACTCTTT
CATGCYYKKLF
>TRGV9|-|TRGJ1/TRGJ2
TGTGCCTTGTGGGAGGGGGAAAAGAAACTCTTT
CALWEGEKKLF
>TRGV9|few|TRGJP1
TGTGCCTTGTGGGAGGCCTATACCACTGGTTGGTTCAAGATATTT
CALWEAYTTGWFKIF
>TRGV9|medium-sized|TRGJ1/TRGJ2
TGTGCCTTGTGGGAGGTGACTCTCGCTAGGAAACTCTTT
CALWEVTLARKLF
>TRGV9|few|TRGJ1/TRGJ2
TGTGCCTTGTGGGAGGTGCAAAAAGGGCATTATAAGAAACTCTTT
CALWEVQKGHYKKLF
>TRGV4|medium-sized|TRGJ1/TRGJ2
TGTGCCACTAGCCCGAATTATTATAAGAAACTCTTT
CATSPNYYKKLF
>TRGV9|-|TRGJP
TGTGCCTTGTGGGATGCCGTGACCCAAGAGTTGGGCAAAAAAATCAAGGTATTT
CALWDAVTQELGKKIKVF
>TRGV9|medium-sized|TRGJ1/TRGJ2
TGTGCCTTGTGGGAGGATAAGAAACTCTTT
CALWEDKKLF
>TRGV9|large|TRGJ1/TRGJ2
TGTGCCTTGTGGGAGAATTATTATAAGAAACTCTTT
CALWENYYKKLF
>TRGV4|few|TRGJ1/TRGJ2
TGTGCCACCTGGGATGGGCGGGGTGGGTATTATAAGAAACTCTTT
CATWDGRGGYYKKLF
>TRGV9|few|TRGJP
TGTGCCTTGTGGGAGGTGCGATTGGGCAAAAAAATCAAGGTATTT
CALWEVRLGKKIKVF
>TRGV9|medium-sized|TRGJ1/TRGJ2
TGTGCCTTGTGGGAGCAGGGAATGGGTTATAAGAAACTCTTT
CALWEQGMGYKKLF
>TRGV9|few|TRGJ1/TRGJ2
TGTGCCTTGTGGGAGCAAGAAAGCAATAAGAAACTCTTT
CALWEQESNKKLF
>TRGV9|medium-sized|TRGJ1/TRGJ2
TGTGCCTTGTGGGAGGTGCAGGGGACTAGGAATTATTATAAGAAACTCTTT
CALWEVQGTRNYYKKLF
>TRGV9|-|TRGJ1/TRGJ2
TGTGCCTTGTGGGAGGTCCCGACCCCAAATTATTATAAGAAACTCTTT
CALWEVPTPNYYKKLF
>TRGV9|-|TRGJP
TGTGCCTTGTGGGAGGTGTCCCACCAAGAGTTGGGCAAAAAAATCAAGGTATTT
CALWEVSHQELGKKIKVF
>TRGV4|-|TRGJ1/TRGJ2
TGTGCCACCTGGGATGGGCGGCGGCGTTATAAGAAACTCTTT
CATWDGRRRYKKLF
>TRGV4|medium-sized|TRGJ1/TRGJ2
TGTGCCACCAAAAATTATTATAAGAAACTCTTT
CATKNYYKKLF
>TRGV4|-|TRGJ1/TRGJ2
TGTGCCACCTCTTGTCGCTATACCTTT
CATSCRYTF
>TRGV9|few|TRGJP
TGTGCCTTGTGGGAGGGGGTATTGCGCCAAGAGTTGGGCAAAAAAATCAAGGTATTT
CALWEGVLRQELGKKIKVF
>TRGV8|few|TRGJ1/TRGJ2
TGTGCCACCTGGGATAGAAGTTATTATAAGAAACTCTTT
CATWDRSYYKKLF
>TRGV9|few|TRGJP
TGTGCCTTGTGGGAGACTCCACGGGAGTTGGGCAAAAAAATCAAGGTATTT
CALWETPRELGKKIKVF
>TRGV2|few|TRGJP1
TGTGCCACCTGGGATGGGCCTGGTTGGTTCAAGATATTT
CATWDGPGWFKIF
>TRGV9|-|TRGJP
TGTGCCTTGTGGGAGGACCAGTTGGAGTTGGGCAAAAAAATCAAGGTATTT
CALWEDQLELGKKIKVF
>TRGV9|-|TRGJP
TGTGCCTTGTGGGGGGCAGAGTTGGGCAAAAAAATCAAGGTATTT
CALWGAELGKKIKVF
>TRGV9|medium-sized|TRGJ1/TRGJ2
TGTGCCTTGTGGGAACTGAACAAGAAACTCTTT
CALWELNKKLF
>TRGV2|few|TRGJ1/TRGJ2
TGTGCCACCTGGGACGGGCCTACAGGTTATTATAAGAAACTCTTT
CATWDGPTGYYKKLF
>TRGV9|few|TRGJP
TGTGCCTTGTGGGAGGTGCACGTCCAAGAGTTGGGCAAAAAAATCAAGGTATTT
CALWEVHVQELGKKIKVF
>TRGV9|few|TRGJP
TGTGCCTTGTGGGAGATTAAGTTGGGCAAAAAAATCAAGGTATTT
CALWEIKLGKKIKVF